The 3 T cell receptor beta chains below were found in one sample sequenced in a study of blood T cells in healthy people across ages. A second PCR of 7 to 11 cycles used a sample-barcoded 5' primer and a J-beta primer mix. In TCRdb, the 5' RACE reads were re-called with MiXCR into one record per CDR3 protein. The sample has about 280,000 distinct CDR3 sequences, roughly 29% seen once. Sequenced: blood. The receptors here all came from a woman in her 70s in good health.

This clonotype was found a few times. The chain employs TRBV7-2 and TRBJ2-1; D may be TRBD1 (9 bases). CDR3 length: 15 amino acids. Germline V gene lookup returns CDR1 SGHTA and CDR2 FQGNSA. V was shortened by 5 bases and J by 8 bases, with 19 bases between the two germline ends. The CDR3 spells CASSTGGGRIDEQFF. The CDR3 DNA reads TGTGCCAGCAGCACAGGGGGCGGGAGGATCGATGAGCAGTTCTTC.

This clonotype was observed a few times. This rearrangement joins TRBV21-1 to TRBJ2-3; the tabulated D call, TRBD1, remains unverified against the DNA. TRBV21-1 represents a pseudogene. This CDR3 has 19 amino acids. As DNA, the CDR3 is TGTGCCAGCAGCAGTCGGGAAATGACAGGGGGCGAGGTCTACGATACGCAGTATTTT. Translating gives CASSSREMTGGEVYDTQYF.

J is TRBJ2-5 and V is TRBV5-1, with D possibly matching TRBD2 (6 bases). The tail of the sequence fits TRBJ2-1 better, so the J call may be wrong. The CDR3 sequence is 15 residues long. Germline lookup yields CDR1 SGHRS and CDR2 YFSETQ. In DNA, the CDR3 is TGCGCCAGCAGCTCCGGGGGTCCAAGGAGCAATGAGCAGTTCTTC. Translation: CASSSGGPRSNEQFF.